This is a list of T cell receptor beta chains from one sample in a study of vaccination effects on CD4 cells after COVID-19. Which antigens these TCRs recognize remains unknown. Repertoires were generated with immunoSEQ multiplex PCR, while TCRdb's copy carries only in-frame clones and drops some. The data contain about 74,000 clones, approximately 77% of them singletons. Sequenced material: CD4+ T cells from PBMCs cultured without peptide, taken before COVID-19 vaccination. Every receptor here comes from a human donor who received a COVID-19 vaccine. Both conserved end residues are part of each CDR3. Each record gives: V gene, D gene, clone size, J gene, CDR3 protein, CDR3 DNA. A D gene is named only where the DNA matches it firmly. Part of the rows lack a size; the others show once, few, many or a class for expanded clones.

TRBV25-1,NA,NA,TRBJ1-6,CASSQGQGDSPLHF,TGTGCCAGCAGCCAAGGTCAGGGTGATTCACCCCTCCACTTT
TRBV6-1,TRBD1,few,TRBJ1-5,CASSEVIRTGLRQPQHF,TGTGCCAGCAGTGAAGTCATTAGGACAGGGTTACGGCAGCCCCAGCATTTT
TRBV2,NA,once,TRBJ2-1,CASRRGGGSYNEQFF,TGTGCCAGCAGGAGGGGGGGTGGTTCCTACAATGAGCAGTTCTTC
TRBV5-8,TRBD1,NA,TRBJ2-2,CASSPRGQGAETGELFF,TGTGCCAGCAGCCCGAGGGGACAGGGGGCAGAAACCGGGGAGCTGTTTTTT
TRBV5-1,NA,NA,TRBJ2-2,CASSHSNTGELFF,TGCGCCAGCAGCCACAGCAACACCGGGGAGCTGTTTTTT
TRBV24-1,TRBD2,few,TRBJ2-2,CATSDHLGTTNTGELFF,TGTGCCACCAGTGACCACCTCGGGACTACGAACACCGGGGAGCTGTTTTTT
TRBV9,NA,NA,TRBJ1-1,CASSVGAGVGRTEAFF,TGTGCCAGCAGCGTAGGGGCAGGGGTTGGTCGCACTGAAGCTTTCTTT
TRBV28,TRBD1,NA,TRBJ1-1,CASSLEGQGMNTEAFF,TGTGCCAGCAGTTTGGAAGGACAGGGCATGAACACTGAAGCTTTCTTT
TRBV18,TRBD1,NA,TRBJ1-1,CASSPARDRHTEAFF,TGTGCCAGCTCACCGGCCCGGGACAGACACACTGAAGCTTTCTTT
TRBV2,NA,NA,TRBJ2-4,CASREGRPGRPKNIQYF,TGTGCCAGCCGAGAGGGGCGACCGGGCCGGCCCAAAAACATTCAGTACTTC
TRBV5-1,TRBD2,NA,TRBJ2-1,CASSLATSGGGNEQFF,TGCGCCAGCAGCTTGGCAACTAGCGGGGGAGGGAATGAGCAGTTCTTC
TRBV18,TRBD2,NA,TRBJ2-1,CASSPGLAGDNEQFF,TGTGCCAGCTCACCCGGACTAGCGGGGGACAATGAGCAGTTCTTC
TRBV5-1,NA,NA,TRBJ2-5,CASSLGWGRAPQETQYF,TGCGCCAGCAGCTTGGGTTGGGGCCGGGCGCCTCAAGAGACCCAGTACTTC
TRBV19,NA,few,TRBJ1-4,CASRDSEKLFF,TGTGCCAGTAGGGACAGTGAAAAACTGTTTTTT
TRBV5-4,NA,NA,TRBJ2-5,CASSLVTAETQYF,TGTGCCAGCAGCTTGGTGACAGCAGAGACCCAGTACTTC
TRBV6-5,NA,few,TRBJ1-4,CASKSPGANEKLFF,TGTGCCAGCAAATCCCCAGGGGCTAATGAAAAACTGTTTTTT
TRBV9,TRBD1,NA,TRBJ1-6,CASSGTGLGSPLHF,TGTGCCAGCAGCGGGACAGGGTTAGGATCACCCCTCCACTTT
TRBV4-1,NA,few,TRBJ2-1,CASSQEEGPLLKFF,TGCGCCAGCAGCCAAGAGGAGGGCCCGCTGCTAAAGTTCTTC
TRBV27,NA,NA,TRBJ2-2,CASKIRGTGELFF,TGTGCCAGCAAGATAAGGGGCACCGGGGAGCTGTTTTTT
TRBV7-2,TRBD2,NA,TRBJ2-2,CASSLRGRGNGELFF,TGTGCCAGCAGCCTCCGTGGGAGGGGCAACGGGGAGCTGTTTTTT
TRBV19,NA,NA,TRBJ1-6,CASWTGLRDSPLHF,TGTGCCAGTTGGACCGGGTTAAGGGATTCACCCCTCCACTTT
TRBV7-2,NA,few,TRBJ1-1,CASRLLQATNTEAFF,TGTGCCAGCAGGCTACTCCAGGCGACGAACACTGAAGCTTTCTTT
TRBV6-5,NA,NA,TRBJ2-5,CASTSRGSETQYF,TGTGCCAGCACAAGTAGAGGATCCGAGACCCAGTACTTC
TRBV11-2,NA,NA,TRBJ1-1,CASSLAPGRMNTEAFF,TGTGCCAGCAGCTTAGCCCCGGGACGGATGAACACTGAAGCTTTCTTT
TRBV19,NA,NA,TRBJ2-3,CASRRGPTDTQYF,TGTGCCAGTAGGCGGGGTCCGACGGATACGCAGTATTTT
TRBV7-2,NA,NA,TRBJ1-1,CASKGRYMNTEAFF,TGTGCCAGCAAAGGCAGATACATGAACACTGAAGCTTTCTTT
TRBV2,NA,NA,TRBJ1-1,CASSARGITEAFF,TGTGCCAGCAGTGCCCGGGGGATCACTGAAGCTTTCTTT
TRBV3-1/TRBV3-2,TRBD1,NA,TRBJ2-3,CASSHYGQGAGTDTQYF,TGTGCCAGCAGCCACTACGGACAGGGGGCCGGCACAGATACGCAGTATTTT
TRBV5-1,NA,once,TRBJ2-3,CASRVGGDDTQYF,TGCGCCAGCAGGGTTGGAGGGGACGATACGCAGTATTTT
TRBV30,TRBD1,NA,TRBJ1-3,CAWSNRGHSSGNTIYF,TGTGCCTGGAGTAACAGGGGGCACTCCTCTGGAAACACCATATATTTT